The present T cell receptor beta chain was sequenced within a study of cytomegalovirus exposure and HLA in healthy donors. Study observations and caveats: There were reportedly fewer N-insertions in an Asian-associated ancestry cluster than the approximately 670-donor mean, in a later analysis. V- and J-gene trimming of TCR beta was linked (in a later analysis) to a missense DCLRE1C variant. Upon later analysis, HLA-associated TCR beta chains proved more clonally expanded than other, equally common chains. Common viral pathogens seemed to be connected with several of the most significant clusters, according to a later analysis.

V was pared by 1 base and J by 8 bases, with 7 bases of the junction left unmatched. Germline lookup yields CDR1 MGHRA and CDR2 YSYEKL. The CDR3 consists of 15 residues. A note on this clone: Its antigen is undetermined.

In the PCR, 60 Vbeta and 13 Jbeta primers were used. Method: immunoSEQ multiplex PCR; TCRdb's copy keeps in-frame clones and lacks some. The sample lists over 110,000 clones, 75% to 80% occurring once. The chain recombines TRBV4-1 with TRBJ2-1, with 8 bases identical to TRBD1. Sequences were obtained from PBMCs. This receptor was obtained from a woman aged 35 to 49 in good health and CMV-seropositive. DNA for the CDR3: TGCGCCAGCAGCCAAGGGGGATACAGGGGGGATGAGCAGTTCTTC. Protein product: CASSQGGYRGDEQFF.